This TCR beta chain was sequenced in a study of blood T cell repertoires in COVID-19. Study processing details: Estimates of nucleated cell counts were drawn from the amplification of reference gene primers. The assay was immunoSEQ multiplex PCR, and TCRdb's table has in-frame clones only and misses some. V and J calls and clone size are copied from that table; D and trimming were computed from the DNA. The table has a few hundred thousand clones, around 83% seen once. V was clipped by 8 bases and J by 2 bases, with 19 bases between them. The CDR3 is made up of 14 amino acids. Germline V gene lookup returns CDR1 GTSNPN and CDR2 SVGIG (reference sequence).

V is TRBV30 and J is TRBJ2-7; perhaps TRBD1 as D (6 bases). The sequenced sample consisted of peripheral blood. The sequence was obtained from a human donor in a cohort sampled during active COVID-19. CDR3 sequence reads: CAAHKQTGTYEQYF. CDR3 coding DNA: TGTGCCGCCCACAAACAGACAGGTACCTACGAGCAGTACTTC. The variable domain in full, with the rest retrieved from reference TRBV30 and TRBJ2-7, is SQTIHQWPATLVQPVGSPLSLECTVEGTSNPNLYWYRQAAGRGLQLLFYSVGIGQISSEVPQNLSASRPQDRQFILSSKKLLLSDSGFYLCAAHKQTGTYEQYFGPGTRLTVT.